This is a list of T cell receptor delta chains from one sample in a study of gamma-delta T cells after stem cell transplantation. With CATT, TCRdb re-called clones from the RT-PCR reads. The table lists 13,000 or so delta-chain clones, approximately 31% of them singletons. Input material: gamma-delta T cells. These receptors all stem from a human donor. It is not recorded whose cells these are; they may come from a transplant donor. The CDR3 runs from the conserved cysteine through the conserved F or W. A D gene is named only where the DNA matches it firmly. Size is stated for part of the rows, as once, few or many counts, or as a class when the clone is expanded.

v_gene	d_gene	abundance	j_gene	CDR3nt	CDR3aa
TRDV2	TRDD3	.	TRDJ3	TGTGCCTGTGCCGTCACTGGGGGATACTGGGACACCCGACAGATGTTTTTC	CACAVTGGYWDTRQMFF
TRDV2	TRDD3	.	TRDJ3	TGTGCCTGTGACACCGCCGTACTGGGGGATACACCCTCCTTTGACACCCGACAGATGTTTTTC	CACDTAVLGDTPSFDTRQMFF
TRDV2	TRDD3	.	TRDJ3	TGTGCCTGTGACACCGTTCCCCTGGGGGATACTCTTCGCTCCTGGGACACCCGACAGATGTTTTTC	CACDTVPLGDTLRSWDTRQMFF
TRDV1	TRDD3	.	TRDJ1	TGTGCTCTTGGGGACACAACTTGGGGGATACGGGAACTCATCTTT	CALGDTTWGIRELIF
TRDV2	TRDD3	once	TRDJ1	TGTGCCTGTGACCTCTCGTACTGGGGGGGCGATAAACTCATCTTT	CACDLSYWGGDKLIF
TRDV2	TRDD3	.	TRDJ1	TGTGCCTGTGGTACTGGGGGATCCCGCACCGATAACCTCATCTTT	CACGTGGSRTDNLIF
TRDV2	TRDD3	.	TRDJ1	TGTGCCTGTGACACCGGGGCTGGGGGATACGCGAGGGGTCACACCGATAAACTCATCTTT	CACDTGAGGYARGHTDKLIF
TRDV2	.	few	TRDJ3	TGTGCCTGTGACATACTGGGAGATACGAGCTCCTGGGACACTCGACAGATGTTTTTC	CACDILGDTSSWDTRQMFF
TRDV1	.	few	TRDJ1	TGTGCTCTTGGGGAACGAGATCCCCTCAAGAGGTACACCGATAAACTCATCTTT	CALGERDPLKRYTDKLIF
TRDV1	TRDD3	.	TRDJ2	TGTGCTCTTGGGGAACGAAGGCCTTCCTACTTGGGGGTACTGGGGGATACAGTAAGGGCAGCACAACTCTTCTTT	CALGERRPSYLGVLGDTVRAAQLFF
TRDV2	TRDD3	.	TRDJ3	TGTGCCTGTGACGAATGGGGGATTATGAGCTCCTGGGACACCCGACAGATGTTTTTC	CACDEWGIMSSWDTRQMFF
TRDV2	.	few	TRDJ1	TGTGCCTGTGACCGGCTCGACACCGATAAACTCATCTTT	CACDRLDTDKLIF
TRDV3	.	.	TRDJ2	TGTGCCTCTTGCTCCACTGGTGGATCCAGGCCGACACCCCCCTATGCTACTGCACACCTCTTCTTT	CASCSTGGSRPTPPYATAHLFF
TRDV3	TRDD3	few	TRDJ1	TGTGCCTCCTTCATTCCCCGGGGGGGGGATGCGCACACCGATAAACTCATCTTT	CASFIPRGGDAHTDKLIF
TRDV1	.	.	TRDJ2	TGTGCTCTTGGGGAACATCTTCCTACGTTCTACTGGGGACTTTTGACAGCACAACTCTTCTTT	CALGEHLPTFYWGLLTAQLFF
TRDV2	.	.	TRDJ3	TGTGCCTGTGACACCGGAGGCTCCTGGGACACCCGACAGATGTTTTTC	CACDTGGSWDTRQMFF
TRDV2	TRDD3	medium-sized	TRDJ1	TGTGCCTGTGACAAACTGGGGGACACCGATAAACTCATCTTT	CACDKLGDTDKLIF
TRDV1	TRDD3	few	TRDJ1	TGTGCTCTTGGGGCCCCCCCTTTCCTGTATCTGGGGGACACATCCTACACCGATAAACTCATCTTT	CALGAPPFLYLGDTSYTDKLIF
TRDV2	.	.	TRDJ3	TGTGCCTGTGACAAGTACTCCTGGGACACCCGACAGATGTTTTTC	CACDKYSWDTRQMFF
TRAV29/DV5	TRDD3	few	TRDJ1	TGTGCAGCAAGCGCGCTCGATACTGGGGGATATACCGATAAACTCATCTTT	CAASALDTGGYTDKLIF
TRDV2	TRDD3	few	TRDJ3	TGTGCCTGTGACACAAGCTGGGGGCCTAATGCCCCTTCCTGGGACACCCGACAGATGTTTTTC	CACDTSWGPNAPSWDTRQMFF
TRDV1	TRDD3	few	TRDJ1	TGTGCTCTTGGGGAACATCCGAAGCCTGGGGGCCCCAGGAGCCTCCACACCGATAAACTCATCTTT	CALGEHPKPGGPRSLHTDKLIF
TRDV1	TRDD3	few	TRDJ1	TGTGCTCTTGGGGAAGGGCATTCCGGTACTGGGGGTCCCCAACGACCGACCGATAAACTCATCTTT	CALGEGHSGTGGPQRPTDKLIF
TRDV2	TRDD3	few	TRDJ1	TGTGCCTGCCGGCTGGGGGATACGTGTACCGATAAACTCATCTTT	CACRLGDTCTDKLIF
TRDV1	.	.	TRDJ1	TGTGCTCTTGGGGAAAGTCGACGATCGCTAGGGGGGACCGATAAACTCATCTTT	CALGESRRSLGGTDKLIF
TRDV2	.	.	TRDJ3	TGTGCCTGTGACACCGTGGACAGGTGCGGCTGGGACACCCGACAAATGTTTTTC	CACDTVDRCGWDTRQMFF
TRDV1	TRDD3	.	TRDJ1	TGTGCTCTTGGGGAAATTTCGGGGGTCGGTACTGGGGGATACGTAGAGTACACCGATAAACTCATCTTT	CALGEISGVGTGGYVEYTDKLIF
TRDV1	.	few	TRDJ1	TGTGCTCTTGGGGAACTAGAGGAGGAGGCGGTCGGCTTCGGTAAACTCATCTTT	CALGELEEEAVGFGKLIF
TRDV2	TRDD3	few	TRDJ3	TGTGCCTGTGACACCTGGGGGACCAGCTCCTGGGACACCCGACAGATGTTTTTC	CACDTWGTSSWDTRQMFF
TRAV29/DV5	TRDD3	once	TRDJ1	TGTGCAGCAAGCTACGGTTTAACGTACTGGGGGCCTCACACCGATAAACTCATCTTT	CAASYGLTYWGPHTDKLIF
TRDV2	TRDD3	.	TRDJ3	TGTGCCTGTGACACCGCTGGGGGATACTCCTTGTACACCCTACAGATGTTTTTC	CACDTAGGYSLYTLQMFF
TRDV2	TRDD3	few	TRDJ1	TGTGCCTGTGACTCATATGACTTTCCTACTGGGGGATATAAGAGGGTCACCGATAAACTCATCTTT	CACDSYDFPTGGYKRVTDKLIF
TRDV1	TRDD3	few	TRDJ1	TGTGCTCTTGGGGAAAACGGCAGCTACTACGACGGGGACTGGGGGACGCAATCCGGGTACACCGATAAACTCATCTTT	CALGENGSYYDGDWGTQSGYTDKLIF
TRDV2	.	.	TRDJ3	TGTGCCTGTGACACCTGGGGGCCTGCCTGGGACACCCGACAGATGTTTTTC	CACDTWGPAWDTRQMFF
TRDV2	TRDD3	.	TRDJ1	TGTGCCTGTGACACTGGGGGACTGGGGGAACGCCCTAATAAACTCATCTTT	CACDTGGLGERPNKLIF
TRDV2	TRDD3	.	TRDJ3	TGTGCCTGTGACACGGTTAAAGCTGGGGGTCGAAGCTCCTGGGACACCCGACAGATGTTTTTC	CACDTVKAGGRSSWDTRQMFF